This T cell receptor beta chain is drawn from a study of blood T cells in healthy people across ages (dated by TCRdb to between 2015 and 2017). In the study overall: In model experiments, roughly one uniquely barcoded TCR beta cDNA molecule per two T cells was captured by template switching. Using deep sequencing normalized with unique cDNA molecular identifiers, the study measured how TCR beta repertoire diversity changes with age. The donors were divided into four age groups: young (average roughly 15 years), middle-aged (approximately 39), aged (approximately 62) and long-lived (roughly 82). Using the same blood draw, the study looked at two additional independent replicas of 1 million unique cDNA reads for two donors, one aged 18 to 30 and the other aged 80 or older.

Receptor libraries were prepared by 5' RACE. These reads were obtained on an Illumina HiSeq 2500. A second roughly 7 to 12 cycle PCR used a sample-barcoded 5' primer and a J-beta primer mix. A template-switch 5' adaptor carrying 12 random nucleotides introduced a unique molecular identifier onto each TCR beta cDNA molecule. Each sample yielded at least 3 million CDR3-containing paired-end reads. All of the RNA was converted into first-strand cDNA using the Mint cDNA synthesis kit, with a TRBC-specific oligonucleotide serving as the primer. Following uracil-DNA glycosylase treatment, all cDNA underwent a first 18-cycle PCR with the universal primers M1SS and BC2_uni_R. Under the source paper's analysis protocol: For normalization, 1 million high-quality reads were randomly selected from each sample, with every read carrying a distinct molecular identifier. Instead of being binned into consensus sequences, reads with shared molecular identifiers were discarded. CDR3 identification, clonotype clustering and error correction used MiTCR with a Q25 quality threshold and the strictest error-elimination algorithm. A nonparametric unseen species model with Euler transformation was used to estimate lower-bound total TCR beta diversity. TCRdb reprocessed the public reads (quality trimming at Q25 with fastp, clone calling with MiXCR) and kept in-frame beta chains. Entries are consolidated by CDR3 protein sequence, retaining the most common genes and DNA. Clone size and V and J calls follow TCRdb, not the original study. This sample holds hundreds of thousands of distinct CDR3 sequences; 25% to 30% were observed only once. Of the sample, 3% falls within the top ten clones.

About this clonotype: Its recognized antigen is unknown. No much larger clonotype is one base removed from it; base qualities were not supplied.

Between the V and J ends, shortened by 6 bases and 4 bases respectively, the junction contains 16 bases. Inclusive of the bounding cysteine and phenylalanine, the CDR3 is 15 residues long. Only CDR3 DNA is held: 45 bases, read in frame from base 1. The germline V gene specifies LGHNA as CDR1 and YNFKEQ as CDR2. The donors were about 40 Caucasian individuals from Russia, aged 6 to 90 years, who were systemically healthy. Each donor gave 8 to 10 milliliters of peripheral blood, collected into EDTA-treated Vacutainer tubes. PBMCs were isolated by Ficoll-Paque density-gradient centrifugation, with at least 6.5 million obtained per sample. Total RNA, at least 6 micrograms per sample, was extracted from PBMCs with Trizol reagent. Naive CD45RAhigh/CD27high T cell percentages were measured by flow cytometry on a PBMC aliquot from every donor. Study-level results and caveats: Total diversity estimates from one million sequenced T cells were considered lower bounds and underestimates. There was a strong correlation between observed TCR beta diversity and the percentage of naive T cells measured by flow cytometry. Because profiling used bulk unsorted PBMCs, naive and antigen-experienced compartments could not be compared conclusively. As age increased, observed TCR beta diversity per million T cells dropped in a roughly linear way, and a significant reduction was already evident by age about 36. Compared with the aged group, the long-lived group had more naive CD4+ T cells, fewer expanded clones and increased TCR diversity, a pattern suggesting age selection. Because donor CMV infection status was unknown, age-related changes in expanded clonotypes were potentially confounded.

The data were also submitted as part of a second study, on T cells of mothers and their children. As the second study states: Nine systemically healthy Caucasian individuals served as donors, namely three mothers together with their six children. cDNA synthesis consumed the entire amount of extracted RNA, loaded at about 1.5 ug RNA in each 15 ul reaction. In the second PCR, sample barcodes and 2-4 random nucleotides were introduced via the M1S primer. Over 8.5 million TCR beta CDR3 reads were obtained for each mother, and around 2.7 million reads were obtained for each child. TCR recombination output is similarly shaped by thymic selection in related and unrelated pairs, with a minor effect exerted by inherited differences. Normalized repertoire overlap in related mother-child pairs was always slightly higher than in unrelated mother-child pairs, but the difference was never significant. Persistent microchimeric T cell clones were not detected, at a sensitivity of around 95 clones per million clonotypes. To look for features that set related mother-child pairs apart from unrelated individuals, the researchers ran deep NGS to compare the TCR beta repertoires of mothers and children. The mean age was roughly 36 +/- 4 years for the mothers and roughly 10 +/- 4 years for the children. After adapter ligation was performed with NEBNext reagents, the libraries were sequenced on an Illumina HiSeq 2000 with 100+100 nt paired-end reads. To prevent cross-contamination, the mother and child libraries were prepared one month apart and sequenced in separate runs. Each donor had between about 450,000 and 2,100,000 distinct TCR beta clonotypes identified. Naive TCR beta clonotypes were estimated from low-frequency clonotypes matched to each donor's FACS-determined naive share, without sorting.

The receptor was isolated from a boy between 10 and 17 years old in good health. The chain employs TRBV4-2 and TRBJ2-1, with TRBD2 tentatively as D gene (6 bases match). Sequences were obtained from blood. The DNA sequence reads TGTGCCAGCAGTTTATCCCTCGCGGGATACAATGAGCAGTTCTTC. Translated, it reads CASSLSLAGYNEQFF.